This T cell receptor beta chain is drawn from a study of T cells after yellow fever vaccination. TCRdb reprocessed the 5' RACE reads via MiXCR and lists one record per CDR3 protein. The table includes under 550,000 distinct CDR3 sequences, 21% detected once. CDR1 SGHTA and CDR2 FQGNSA come from the germline V gene. CDR3 size: 15 residues. V was pared by 4 bases and J by 4 bases, with 6 bases of the junction left unmatched. The sequence was obtained from a man younger than 30 who received the YFV17D yellow fever vaccine. The genes are TRBV7-2 and TRBJ2-5; 10 bases map to TRBD2. The sequenced sample was PBMCs, obtained around 3 weeks after the first yellow fever vaccination. The CDR3 region is CASSWERGGRETQYF. CDR3 nucleotides: TGTGCCAGCAGCTGGGAGCGGGGGGGCCGAGAGACCCAGTACTTC.